The 30 T cell receptor beta chains in this list originate from one sample, sequenced in a study of memory CD4+ T cells and cytomegalovirus serostatus. The sort gate was single viable CD3+CD4+CD8-CD45RO+ cells for memory CD4+ T cells. Generated by immunoSEQ multiplex PCR, the TCRdb table keeps only in-frame clones and is missing some. This sample has about 80,000 clones; 65% to 85% occur once, and the top ten carry around 0.73%. The source material was memory CD4+ T cells from blood. The receptors were sampled from an adult in good health and CMV-seronegative.

The chain is built from TRBV7-2 and TRBJ2-7; 9 bases match TRBD1. Germline V gene sequence: CDR1 SGHTA, CDR2 FQGNSA. The CDR3 consists of 20 residues. Trimming at V came to 0 bases and at J to 1 base, leaving 16 bases not matched to a gene. The CDR3 here is CASSLAVGGQGISKSYEQYF. CDR3 sequence (DNA): TGTGCCAGCAGCTTAGCGGTAGGGGGACAGGGAATATCAAAGTCCTACGAGCAGTACTTC.

The chain has TRBV18 and TRBJ2-5, with no clear D. V was trimmed by 2 bases and J by 7 bases, leaving 14 bases between them. Per the germline V gene, CDR1 is KGHSH and CDR2 is LQKENI. This CDR3 contains 14 residues. CDR3 residues: CASSPGNRAGTQYF. The CDR3 bases are TGTGCCAGCTCACCAGGGAACAGAGCCGGGACCCAGTACTTC.

Notes on this clone: One junction end does not reproduce the germline sequence, and a read error may be involved. The rearrangement joins TRBV7-7 to TRBJ2-2, with D tentatively TRBD1 (7 bases). The germline CDR1 and CDR2 sequences are SSHAT and FNYEAQ (reference sequence). The CDR3 length is 16 residues. This CDR3 reads CASSPKGQGGAGELFF. The CDR3 bases are TGTGCTAGCAGCCCAAAGGGGCAGGGGGGAGCCGGGGAGCTGTTTTTT.

The chain employs TRBV5-4 and TRBJ2-5, with 7 bases lining up with TRBD2. The germline CDR1 and CDR2 sequences are SGHNT and YYREEE (reference sequence). With 4 bases clipped from V and 6 bases from J, the junction kept 15 bases outside the gene matches. This CDR3 is built from 16 residues. The CDR3 loop reads CASSHYRRGGKKTQYF. Here the CDR3 DNA reads TGTGCCAGCAGCCACTACCGACGGGGAGGGAAAAAGACCCAGTACTTC.

This clone was observed a handful of times. The chain joins TRBV7-9 to TRBJ1-1; D is uncertain. CDR1 is SEHNR, CDR2 FQNEAQ, per germline (reference sequence). The CDR3 contains 14 residues. Trimming took off 5 bases at V and 0 bases at J, with 10 bases between the two ends. DNA for the CDR3: TGTGCCAGCAGCCCATCGAACCTGAACACTGAAGCTTTCTTT. This codes for CASSPSNLNTEAFF.

The V call is TRBV1, the J call TRBJ1-6. TRBV1 is described as a pseudogene. This CDR3 has 11 amino acids. This chain's CDR3 is CTSSQAAGFHF. The CDR3 nucleotides read TGCACCAGCAGCCAAGCCGCGGGTTTCCACTTT.

The chain recombines TRBV6-5 with TRBJ1-1; D ambiguous. CDR3 size: 15 residues. V lost 3 bases and J lost 3, with 14 bases in between. The germline CDR1 and CDR2 sequences are MNHEY and SVGAGI. CDR3 protein: CASSYGFGIDTEAFF. The CDR3 DNA sequence: TGTGCCAGCAGTTATGGGTTTGGTATCGACACTGAAGCTTTCTTT.

This rearrangement joins TRBV19 to TRBJ2-7; 7 bases align to TRBD1. CDR3 length: 15 residues. Germline V gene sequence: CDR1 LNHDA, CDR2 SQIVND (reference sequence). The V segment lost 3 bases and the J segment 3 bases; nucleotides outside the gene matches: 8. Here the CDR3 reads CASSMGQPHYYEQYF. Written as DNA, the CDR3 is TGTGCCAGTAGTATGGGACAGCCACACTACTACGAGCAGTACTTC.

This chain joins TRBV28 and TRBJ2-7, with 10 nucleotides matching TRBD2. Trimming cost V 4 bases and J 3 bases; bases outside gene matches: 6. Germline V gene sequence: CDR1 MDHEN, CDR2 SYDVKM. The CDR3 totals 15 residues. The CDR3 region has the DNA TGTGCCAGCAGTTCGGGACTAGCGACTCTCTACGAGCAGTACTTC. This codes for CASSSGLATLYEQYF.

V and J are TRBV13 and TRBJ1-1; D unclear. The CDR3 totals 12 residues. V dropped 6 bases and J dropped 1 base, with 6 bases sitting between them. Per germline, CDR1 PRHDT and CDR2 FYEKMQ (reference sequence). CDR3 coding DNA: TGTGCCAGCAGTGACGAGAACACTGAAGCTTTCTTT. It specifies CASSDENTEAFF.

The chain is built from TRBV5-6 and TRBJ1-4; TRBD1 matches 11 bases. Germline trimming cut 4 bases from V and 6 bases from J; bases unmatched to any gene: 5. The CDR3 is 15 amino acids. CDR1 SGHDT and CDR2 YYEEEE come from the germline V gene. CDR3: CASSKPGQGDEKLFF. Written as DNA, the CDR3 is TGTGCCAGCAGCAAACCGGGACAGGGGGATGAAAAACTGTTTTTT.

This chain links TRBV6-5 with TRBJ1-2; D unclear. Germline lookup yields CDR1 MNHEY and CDR2 SVGAGI. This CDR3 has 13 amino acids. V lost 6 bases to trimming and J lost 7 bases, with 15 bases between them. As DNA, the CDR3 is TGTGCCAGCAGCAACCTAGAGTTCCCTGGCTACACCTTC. Its translation: CASSNLEFPGYTF.

This clone came up a few times. The rearrangement uses TRBV5-1 and TRBJ1-1; D is undetermined. Germline CDR1 and CDR2: SGHRS and YFSETQ. This CDR3 comprises 14 residues. Trimming took off 0 bases at V and 4 bases at J, with 10 bases between the two ends. The CDR3 protein is CASSLGVTGTEAFF. Here the CDR3 DNA reads TGCGCCAGCAGCTTGGGTGTGACGGGCACTGAAGCTTTCTTT.

The rearrangement uses TRBV10-3 and TRBJ2-2; TRBD1 matches 7 bases. This CDR3 is 13 amino acids long. J was trimmed by 4 bases and V by 10 bases; bases with no gene match: 6. CDR1 and CDR2 (germline): ENHRY, SYGVKD. The CDR3 reads CATRDSLTGELFF. In DNA form, the CDR3 reads TGTGCCACCCGGGACAGTCTCACCGGGGAGCTGTTTTTT.

This clone has just one count. The rearrangement joins TRBV18 to TRBJ2-6; D is perhaps TRBD1 (6 bases). V lost 4 bases to trimming and J lost 0 bases, with 13 bases between them. The CDR3 has 17 residues. Germline loops: CDR1 KGHSH, CDR2 LQKENI. CDR3 sequence: CASSRGQLSSGANVLTF. The DNA of the CDR3 is TGTGCCAGCTCACGGGGACAACTGAGCTCTGGGGCCAACGTCCTGACTTTC. Full variable domain (remainder filled in from reference TRBV18 and TRBJ2-6): NAGVMQNPRHLVRRRGQEARLRCSPMKGHSHVYWYRQLPEEGLKFMVYLQKENIIDESGMPKERFSAEFPKEGPSILRIQQVVRGDSAAYFCASSRGQLSSGANVLTFGAGSRLTVL.

The genes are TRBV5-4 and TRBJ1-6, with TRBD1 identical over 9 bases. The CDR3 has 17 amino acids. Germline V gene sequence: CDR1 SGHNT, CDR2 YYREEE (reference sequence). Germline trimming cut 4 bases from V and 8 bases from J; bases unmatched to any gene: 13. For the CDR3, the DNA is TGTGCCAGCAGCGGCCTGGGACAGGGAAGTTTGGATTCACCCCTCCACTTT. This sequence encodes CASSGLGQGSLDSPLHF.

This rearrangement joins TRBV10-3 to TRBJ1-1, with 7 bases lining up with TRBD1. Germline loops: CDR1 ENHRY, CDR2 SYGVKD. The CDR3 is 13 residues long. The V segment lost 6 bases and the J segment 1 base; nucleotides outside the gene matches: 2. CDR3 bases: TGTGCCATCAGGACAGGGAGGAACACTGAAGCTTTCTTT. It translates to CAIRTGRNTEAFF.

This clone was detected only once. This chain joins TRBV6-5 and TRBJ1-2; D gene unclear. Trimming pared 2 bases from V and 8 bases from J, leaving 15 bases between. Germline-derived CDR1 and CDR2 are MNHEY and SVGAGI. This CDR3 region has 14 residues. This CDR3 is CASSYGLRSDGYTF. CDR3 DNA: TGTGCCAGCAGTTACGGACTCAGATCGGACGGCTACACCTTC.

The chain combines TRBV7-2 with TRBJ1-5; D is unclear. This CDR3 region has 14 residues. V was trimmed by 3 bases and J by 2 bases, leaving 8 bases between them. The V gene's germline CDR1 is SGHTA and CDR2 FQGNSA. The CDR3 loop is CASSLATGNQPQHF. The CDR3 DNA sequence: TGTGCCAGCAGCTTGGCGACGGGCAATCAGCCCCAGCATTTT. Based on the CDR3 plus reference TRBV7-2 and TRBJ1-5, the full variable domain is GAGVSQSPSNKVTEKGKDVELRCDPISGHTALYWYRQSLGQGLEFLIYFQGNSAPDKSGLPSDRFSAERTGGSVSTLTIQRTQQEDSAVYLCASSLATGNQPQHFGDGTRLSIL.

This clone was found once. The chain carries TRBV27 and TRBJ1-1; TRBD1 aligns across 12 bases. The germline gives CDR1 MNHEY, CDR2 SMNVEV (reference sequence). V dropped 2 bases and J dropped 1; count of bases not matched to a gene: 5. The CDR3 is made up of 17 amino acids. CDR3 amino acids: CASSLLGQGAGNTEAFF. The DNA for the CDR3 is TGTGCCAGCAGTTTACTGGGACAGGGGGCAGGGAACACTGAAGCTTTCTTT.

The V and J genes are TRBV5-1 and TRBJ1-4; tentatively, D is TRBD1 (5 bases). Germline V gene sequence: CDR1 SGHRS, CDR2 YFSETQ. This CDR3 is 15 amino acids long. The V and J ends lost 0 bases and 8 bases respectively, with 14 bases between them. The CDR3 bases are TGCGCCAGCAGCTTGGGACAGTCGATCAGGGAAAAACTGTTTTTT. Protein sequence: CASSLGQSIREKLFF.

The sample holds a few counts of this clone. The gene calls are TRBV10-3 and TRBJ1-1; D remains ambiguous. The CDR3 has 14 residues. Germline CDR1 is ENHRY and CDR2 is SYGVKD. Deletions cut 6 bases from V and 3 bases from J, with 14 bases between. Written as DNA, the CDR3 is TGTGCCATCAGCGAGCGGGAATCGGACACTGAAGCTTTCTTT. Residues: CAISERESDTEAFF.

V usage is TRBV5-1 and J usage is TRBJ2-3; tentatively, D is TRBD2 (6 bases). V was pared by 2 bases and J by 1 base, with 14 bases between. CDR3 length: 16 amino acids. CDR1 is SGHRS and CDR2 is YFSETQ in the germline V gene. The CDR3 region is CASSLQTGGGTDTQYF. Written as DNA, the CDR3 is TGCGCCAGCAGCTTACAGACTGGAGGGGGCACAGATACGCAGTATTTT.

The chain is built from TRBV11-1 and TRBJ2-5, with 9 bases lining up with TRBD2. Germline-derived CDR1 and CDR2 are SGHAT and FQDESV (reference sequence). Trimming removed 2 bases from V and 2 bases from J; junction bases left unmatched: 9. The CDR3 runs 17 residues. The CDR3: CASSLFSSGAPQETQYF. The CDR3 DNA reads as TGTGCCAGCAGCTTATTTTCTAGCGGGGCTCCTCAAGAGACCCAGTACTTC.

The CDR3: CAWNRDRADGYTF. The CDR3 DNA follows: TGTGCCTGGAACCGGGACAGGGCCGATGGCTACACCTTC. This chain uses TRBV30 with TRBJ1-2; 9 bases align to TRBD1. The CDR3 length is 13 residues. CDR1 and CDR2 from the germline V gene are GTSNPN and SVGIG (reference sequence). Germline trimming cut 4 bases from V and 6 bases from J; bases unmatched to any gene: 6.

This clone is medium-sized by share. J is TRBJ1-2 and V is TRBV30, with D possibly TRBD1 on 5 matching bases. The CDR3 loop spans 13 amino acids. V was pared by 3 bases and J by 5 bases, with 13 bases between. Germline V gene sequence: CDR1 GTSNPN, CDR2 SVGIG (reference sequence). The CDR3 sequence: CAWSPGTKYGYTF. The CDR3 DNA reads TGTGCCTGGAGCCCGGGGACGAAGTATGGCTACACCTTC. Full variable domain (rest looked up from reference TRBV30 and TRBJ1-2): SQTIHQWPATLVQPVGSPLSLECTVEGTSNPNLYWYRQAAGRGLQLLFYSVGIGQISSEVPQNLSASRPQDRQFILSSKKLLLSDSGFYLCAWSPGTKYGYTFGSGTRLTVV.

The chain recombines TRBV29-1 with TRBJ2-2; D may be TRBD1 (6 bases). This CDR3 has 11 amino acids. The V end lost 5 bases, the J end lost 9 bases, and 10 bases lay between the germline ends. Per the germline V gene, CDR1 is SQVTM and CDR2 is ANQGSEA. As DNA, the CDR3 is TGCAGCGTTTCCCAGGGGAGGGAGCTGTTTTTT. Its translation: CSVSQGRELFF.

This chain's CDR3 is CASSVNGRTEAFF. The DNA for the CDR3 is TGTGCCAGCAGCGTCAACGGGAGGACTGAAGCTTTCTTT. The J gene is TRBJ1-1, the V gene TRBV9; D is unclear. The CDR3 has 13 amino acids. CDR1 SGDLS and CDR2 YYNGEE come from the germline V gene. V was pared by 2 bases and J by 5 bases, with 10 bases between.

The chain combines TRBV18 with TRBJ1-6; possible D gene TRBD1, 6 bases. V lost 2 bases and J lost 5, with 13 bases in between. The germline V gene has CDR1 KGHSH and CDR2 LQKENI. The CDR3 sequence is 16 residues long. DNA for the CDR3: TGTGCCAGCTCACCAAACTCCAGGGGTAATAATTCACCCCTCCACTTT. Amino acids: CASSPNSRGNNSPLHF.

J is TRBJ2-5 and V is TRBV28, with a tentative D call TRBD2 (7 bases). The CDR3 extends over 15 amino acids. The germline V and J ends were trimmed by 1 base and 5 bases, with 14 bases remaining between them. Germline V gene data show CDR1 as MDHEN and CDR2 as SYDVKM. The CDR3 spells CASSLSGEGGETQYF. The CDR3 region has the DNA TGTGCCAGCAGTTTATCCGGAGAGGGGGGGGAGACCCAGTACTTC.